The 3 T cell receptor beta chains below were found in one sample sequenced in a study of blood T cell repertoires in COVID-19. TCRdb keeps only in-frame clones here, not all; method: immunoSEQ multiplex PCR. The sample includes approximately 220,000 clones, approximately 83% of them seen just once. The sequenced material came from peripheral blood. Receptors were obtained from a woman aged 25 to 39 who had recovered from COVID-19.

The rearrangement uses TRBV18 and TRBJ2-7; D is possibly TRBD1 (5 bases). Germline V lookup: CDR1 KGHSH, CDR2 LQKENI. The CDR3 has 14 amino acids. Trimming left V 3 bases short and J 2 bases short, with 11 bases between. The CDR3 DNA reads TGTGCCAGCTCACCGGCAGGGTCCCCCTACGAGCAGTACTTC. Translation: CASSPAGSPYEQYF.

The V and J genes are TRBV7-9 and TRBJ1-5; 11 bases align to TRBD1. J was trimmed by 7 bases and V by 4 bases; bases with no gene match: 6. Per the germline V gene, CDR1 is SEHNR and CDR2 is FQNEAQ (reference sequence). The CDR3 is made up of 15 amino acids. The CDR3 coding sequence is TGTGCCAGCAGCTCGTGGGACAGGGGGAACCAGCCCCAGCATTTT. As protein: CASSSWDRGNQPQHF.

The chain carries TRBV5-1 and TRBJ2-3, with 12 bases identical to TRBD2. Germline-derived CDR1 and CDR2 are SGHRS and YFSETQ. CDR3 length: 16 amino acids. The ends lost 5 bases at V and 0 bases at J; junction bases unmatched: 4. CDR3 nucleotide sequence: TGCGCCAGCAGAAGGACTAGCGGGACAAGCACAGATACGCAGTATTTT. It translates to CASRRTSGTSTDTQYF. The full variable domain, completed using reference TRBV5-1 and TRBJ2-3, is KAGVTQTPRYLIKTRGQQVTLSCSPISGHRSVSWYQQTPGQGLQFLFEYFSETQRNKGNFPGRFSGRQFSNSRSEMNVSTLELGDSALYLCASRRTSGTSTDTQYFGPGTRLTVL.